This TCR beta chain was observed in a study of T cell responses to AZD1222 COVID-19 vaccine. Study conclusions and caveats: Repertoire sampling occurred only after the peak T cell response. Donors were mostly white British, more females; clonal diversity possibly underestimated. Spike-specific TCR depth and breadth grew after two AZD1222 doses. Of the AZD1222 recipients, only five to seven were seropositive at baseline.

Some clones are missing from TCRdb's copy, which holds only in-frame ones; the method was immunoSEQ multiplex PCR. The data show around 80,000 clones, roughly four fifths seen once. The CDR3 is 14 residues long. Per the germline V gene, CDR1 is SGHTA and CDR2 is FQGNSA. V was cut by 4 bases and J by 6 bases, with 13 bases left in between. Regarding this clone: Its antigen is as yet unknown.

This sequence was found in an adult who received the AZD1222 COVID-19 vaccine. V and J are TRBV7-2 and TRBJ2-1; unclear D gene. Sequencing used peripheral blood, obtained 28 days after the second AZD1222 dose. CDR3: CASSSPQAANEQFF. The CDR3 DNA is TGTGCCAGCAGCTCACCCCAAGCCGCCAATGAGCAGTTCTTC.